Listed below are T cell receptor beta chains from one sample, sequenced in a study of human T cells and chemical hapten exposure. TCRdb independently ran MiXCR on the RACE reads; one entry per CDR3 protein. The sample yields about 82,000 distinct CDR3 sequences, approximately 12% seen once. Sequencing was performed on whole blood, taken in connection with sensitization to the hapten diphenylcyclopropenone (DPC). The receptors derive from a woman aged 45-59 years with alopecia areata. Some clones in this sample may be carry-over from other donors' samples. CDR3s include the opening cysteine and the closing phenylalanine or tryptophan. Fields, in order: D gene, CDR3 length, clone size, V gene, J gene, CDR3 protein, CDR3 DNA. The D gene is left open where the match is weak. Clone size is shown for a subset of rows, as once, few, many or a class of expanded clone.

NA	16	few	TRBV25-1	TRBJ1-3	CASSESFASSGNTIYF	TGTGCCAGCAGTGAAAGTTTCGCTAGCTCTGGAAACACCATATATTTT
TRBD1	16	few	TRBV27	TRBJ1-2	CASSFRRDRGYYGYTF	TGTGCCAGCAGTTTCCGCAGGGACAGGGGATACTATGGCTACACCTTC
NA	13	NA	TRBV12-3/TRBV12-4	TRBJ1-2	CASSLTASYGYTF	TGTGCCAGCAGTTTGACTGCTAGCTATGGCTACACCTTC
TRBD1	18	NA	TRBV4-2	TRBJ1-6	CASSQDLQGATYNSPLHF	TGTGCCAGCAGCCAAGATCTTCAGGGGGCAACCTATAATTCACCCCTCCACTTT
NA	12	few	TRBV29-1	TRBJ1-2	CSVEDPWYGYTF	TGCAGCGTTGAAGACCCCTGGTATGGCTACACCTTC
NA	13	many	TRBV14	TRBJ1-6	CASSQGEVSPLHF	TGTGCCAGCAGCCAGGGAGAAGTTTCACCCCTCCACTTT
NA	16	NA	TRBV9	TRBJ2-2	CASTGGTEVNTGELFF	TGTGCCAGCACTGGGGGGACAGAAGTTAACACCGGGGAGCTGTTTTTT
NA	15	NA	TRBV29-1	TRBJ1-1	CSVESPRVGGTEAFF	TGCAGCGTTGAATCCCCCCGTGTGGGGGGCACTGAAGCTTTCTTT
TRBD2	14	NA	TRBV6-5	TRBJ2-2	CASRRLAGAGELFF	TGTGCCAGCCGAAGACTAGCGGGAGCGGGGGAGCTGTTTTTT
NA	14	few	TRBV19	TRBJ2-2	CASSTQGNGGELFF	TGTGCCAGTAGTACTCAGGGAAACGGCGGGGAGCTGTTTTTT
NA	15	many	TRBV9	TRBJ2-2	CASSVLGLNTGELFF	TGTGCCAGCAGCGTACTTGGACTTAACACCGGGGAGCTGTTTTTT
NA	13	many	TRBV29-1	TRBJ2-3	CSVGRLYTDTQYF	TGCAGCGTGGGGCGCTTGTACACAGATACGCAGTATTTT
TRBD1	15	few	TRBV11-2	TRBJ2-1	CASSSTGALGNEQFF	TGTGCCAGCAGCTCCACAGGGGCCCTGGGCAATGAGCAGTTCTTC
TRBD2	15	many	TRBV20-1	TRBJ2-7	CSARGTSGVTYEQYF	TGCAGTGCTAGAGGGACTAGCGGGGTCACCTACGAGCAGTACTTC
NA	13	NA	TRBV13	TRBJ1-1	CASSRRAGDEAFF	TGTGCCAGCAGTCGGAGGGCCGGGGATGAAGCTTTCTTT
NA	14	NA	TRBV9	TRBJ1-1	CASSPLLGGTEAFF	TGTGCCAGCAGCCCCCTATTGGGGGGCACTGAAGCTTTCTTT
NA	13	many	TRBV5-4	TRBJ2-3	CASSLEGTDTQYF	TGTGCCAGCAGCTTGGAGGGCACAGATACGCAGTATTTT
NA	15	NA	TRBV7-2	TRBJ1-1	CASSSPDSPTTEAFF	TGTGCCAGCAGTTCTCCGGACAGTCCCACCACTGAAGCTTTCTTT
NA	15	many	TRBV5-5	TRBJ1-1	CASSLDRLTNTEAFF	TGTGCCAGCAGCTTGGATAGGCTAACGAACACTGAAGCTTTCTTT
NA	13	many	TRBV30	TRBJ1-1	CACKRLVNTEAFF	TGTGCCTGCAAAAGACTGGTGAACACTGAAGCTTTCTTT
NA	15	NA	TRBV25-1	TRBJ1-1	CASSESGDLNTEAFF	TGTGCCAGCAGTGAATCAGGGGACCTCAACACTGAAGCTTTCTTT
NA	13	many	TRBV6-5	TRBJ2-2	CASTRGQSGELFF	TGTGCCAGCACCAGGGGTCAGTCCGGGGAGCTGTTTTTT